The source of this T cell receptor (beta chain) is a study of OX40 agonist ivuxolimab in advanced cancers. Study findings and constraints: On average, a greater number of expanded clones characterised CD8+ T cells relative to CD4+. In the 0.1 to 3.0 mg/kg range, CD4+ and CD8+ blood T cells had expanded clonally by week 6.

Patients were excluded for autoimmune disease history or systemic immunosuppression. Germline-derived CDR1 and CDR2 are SGDLS and YYNGEE. The length of the CDR3 is 14 residues. Of note for this clone: Its antigen is unidentified. One end of the junction does not line up with germline, which may come from a read error.

Here immunoSEQ multiplex PCR was the method, and the copy in TCRdb shows in-frame clones only, minus some. The table has 60,000 to 100,000 clones, around 92% seen once. This sample comprised CD4+ or CD8+ T cells sorted from blood, obtained in a trial of the OX40 agonist ivuxolimab. The chain joins TRBV9 to TRBJ2-7; tentatively, D is TRBD1 (5 bases). The TCR was taken from an adult with an advanced solid tumor such as melanoma, head and neck, liver or kidney cancer. The CDR3 nucleotides are TGTGCCAGCAGCGTATCAGGGATCTCCCACGAGCAGTACTTC. Amino acids: CASSVSGISHEQYF.